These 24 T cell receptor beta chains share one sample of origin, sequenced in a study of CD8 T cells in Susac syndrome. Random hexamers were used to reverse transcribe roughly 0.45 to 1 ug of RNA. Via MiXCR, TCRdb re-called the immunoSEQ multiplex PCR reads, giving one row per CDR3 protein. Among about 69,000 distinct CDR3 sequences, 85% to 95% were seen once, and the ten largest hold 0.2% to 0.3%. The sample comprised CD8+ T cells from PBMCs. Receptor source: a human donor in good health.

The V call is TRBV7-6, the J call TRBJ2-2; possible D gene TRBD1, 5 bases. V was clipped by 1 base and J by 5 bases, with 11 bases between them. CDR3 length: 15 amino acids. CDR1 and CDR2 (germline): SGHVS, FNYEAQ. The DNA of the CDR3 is TGTGCCAGCAGCTTAGGAGTCAGGGCAACCGGGGAGCTGTTTTTT. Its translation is CASSLGVRATGELFF.

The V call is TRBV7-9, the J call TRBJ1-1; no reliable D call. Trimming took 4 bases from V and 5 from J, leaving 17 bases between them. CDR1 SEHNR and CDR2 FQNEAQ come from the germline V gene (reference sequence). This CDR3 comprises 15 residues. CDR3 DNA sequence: TGTGCCAGCAGCTCCCCGTCGGTCGAGGCAACTGAAGCTTTCTTT. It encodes CASSSPSVEATEAFF. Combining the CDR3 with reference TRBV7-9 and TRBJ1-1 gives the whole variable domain DTGVSQNPRHKITKRGQNVTFRCDPISEHNRLYWYRQTLGQGPEFLTYFQNEAQLEKSRLLSDRFSAERPKGSFSTLEIQRTEQGDSAMYLCASSSPSVEATEAFFGQGTRLTVV.

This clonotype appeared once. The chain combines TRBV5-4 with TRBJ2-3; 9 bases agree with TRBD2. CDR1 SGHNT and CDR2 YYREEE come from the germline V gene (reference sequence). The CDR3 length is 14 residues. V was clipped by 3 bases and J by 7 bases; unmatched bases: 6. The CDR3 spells CASSWASGAYTQYF. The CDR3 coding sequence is TGTGCCAGCAGCTGGGCTAGCGGGGCCTATACGCAGTATTTT.

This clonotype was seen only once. The CDR3 sequence: CASSQEDRVTTNEKLFF. CDR3 DNA sequence: TGCGCCAGCAGCCAAGAAGACAGGGTGACTACTAATGAAAAACTGTTTTTT. The genes are TRBV4-1 and TRBJ1-4, with 7 bases identical to TRBD1. After removal of 0 bases from V and 2 bases from J, the junction contained 6 bases not matched to a gene. The length of the CDR3 is 17 residues. Germline V gene lookup returns CDR1 MGHRA and CDR2 YSYEKL.

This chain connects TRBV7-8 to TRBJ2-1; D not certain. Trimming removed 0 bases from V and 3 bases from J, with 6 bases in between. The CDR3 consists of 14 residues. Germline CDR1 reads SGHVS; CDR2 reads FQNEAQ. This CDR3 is CASSLARLYNEQFF. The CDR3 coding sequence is TGTGCCAGCAGCTTAGCACGACTCTACAATGAGCAGTTCTTC.

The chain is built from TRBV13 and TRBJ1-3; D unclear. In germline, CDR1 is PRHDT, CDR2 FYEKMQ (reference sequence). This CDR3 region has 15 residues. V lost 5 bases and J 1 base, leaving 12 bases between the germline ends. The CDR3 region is CASSGLVGSGNTIYF. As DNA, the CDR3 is TGTGCCAGCAGCGGCTTGGTGGGTTCTGGAAACACCATATATTTT.

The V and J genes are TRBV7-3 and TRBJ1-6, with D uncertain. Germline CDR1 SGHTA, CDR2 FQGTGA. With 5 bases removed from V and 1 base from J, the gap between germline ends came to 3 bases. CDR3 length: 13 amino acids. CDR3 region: CASSPSYNSPLHF. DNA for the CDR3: TGTGCCAGCAGCCCTTCCTATAATTCACCCCTCCACTTT.

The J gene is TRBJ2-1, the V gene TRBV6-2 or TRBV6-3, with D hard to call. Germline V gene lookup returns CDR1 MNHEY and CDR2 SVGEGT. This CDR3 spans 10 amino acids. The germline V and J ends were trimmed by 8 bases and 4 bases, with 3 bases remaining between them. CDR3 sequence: CASGYNEQFF. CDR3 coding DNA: TGTGCCAGCGGGTACAATGAGCAGTTCTTC.

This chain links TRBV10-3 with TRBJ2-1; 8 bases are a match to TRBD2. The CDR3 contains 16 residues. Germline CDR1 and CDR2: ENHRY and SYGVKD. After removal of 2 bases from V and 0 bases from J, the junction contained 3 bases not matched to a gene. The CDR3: CAISEPGGASYNEQFF. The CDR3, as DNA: TGTGCCATCAGTGAGCCCGGGGGGGCCTCCTACAATGAGCAGTTCTTC.

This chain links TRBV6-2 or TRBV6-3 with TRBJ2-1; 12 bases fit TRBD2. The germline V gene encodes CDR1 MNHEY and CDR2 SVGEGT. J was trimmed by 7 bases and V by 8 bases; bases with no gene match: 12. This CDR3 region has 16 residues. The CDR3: CASEASGGANLNEQFF. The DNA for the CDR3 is TGTGCCAGCGAGGCTAGCGGGGGGGCAAACTTGAATGAGCAGTTCTTC.

The CDR3 DNA reads as TGTGCCAGCAGCCCCCGGGTCACCATCACAGATACGCAGTATTTT. Encoded protein: CASSPRVTITDTQYF. The V and J genes are TRBV7-6 and TRBJ2-3; no definite D call. Germline V gene lookup returns CDR1 SGHVS and CDR2 FNYEAQ. Trimming left V 5 bases short and J 2 bases short, with 14 bases between. There are 15 residues in the CDR3.

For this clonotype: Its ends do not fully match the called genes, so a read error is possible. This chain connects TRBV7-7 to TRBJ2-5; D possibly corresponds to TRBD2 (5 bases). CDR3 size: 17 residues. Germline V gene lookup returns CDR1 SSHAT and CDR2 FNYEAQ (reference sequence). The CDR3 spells CASSASSLRTFQETQYF. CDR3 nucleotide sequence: TGTGCTAGCAGCGCGTCTTCTCTTCGGACTTTCCAAGAGACCCAGTACTTC.

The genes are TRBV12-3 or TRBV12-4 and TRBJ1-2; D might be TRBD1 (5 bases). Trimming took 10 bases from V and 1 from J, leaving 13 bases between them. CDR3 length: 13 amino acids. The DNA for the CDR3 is TGTGCCACCCTCACAGGTTTTAACTATGGCTACACCTTC. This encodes CATLTGFNYGYTF.

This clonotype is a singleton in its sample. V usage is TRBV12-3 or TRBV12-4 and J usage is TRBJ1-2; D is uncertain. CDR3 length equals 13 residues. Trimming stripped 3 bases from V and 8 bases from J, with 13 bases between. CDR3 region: CASSFSRTAGYTF. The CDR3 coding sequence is TGTGCCAGCAGTTTCAGTCGGACGGCCGGCTACACCTTC.

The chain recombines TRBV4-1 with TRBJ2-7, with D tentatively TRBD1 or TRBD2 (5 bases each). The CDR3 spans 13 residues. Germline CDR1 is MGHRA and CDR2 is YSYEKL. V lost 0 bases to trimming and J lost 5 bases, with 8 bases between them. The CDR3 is CASSQDWGNEQYF. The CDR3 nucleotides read TGCGCCAGCAGCCAAGATTGGGGGAACGAGCAGTACTTC.

The DNA for the CDR3 is TGCGCCAGCAGCTTGGTAACAGGAGCCTACGAGCAGTACGTC. Amino acids: CASSLVTGAYEQYV. The chain is built from TRBV5-1 and TRBJ2-7, with a weak D call TRBD1 (5 bases). The germline CDR1 and CDR2 sequences are SGHRS and YFSETQ. Trimming shortened V by 0 bases and J by 2 bases, and 9 bases separated the two germline ends. This CDR3 spans 14 amino acids.

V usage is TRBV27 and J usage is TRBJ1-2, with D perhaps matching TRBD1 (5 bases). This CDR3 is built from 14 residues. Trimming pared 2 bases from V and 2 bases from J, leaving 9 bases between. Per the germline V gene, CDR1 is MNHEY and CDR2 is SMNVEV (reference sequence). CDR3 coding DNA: TGTGCCAGCAGTTTACGGACACCCAACTATGGCTACACCTTC. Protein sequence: CASSLRTPNYGYTF.

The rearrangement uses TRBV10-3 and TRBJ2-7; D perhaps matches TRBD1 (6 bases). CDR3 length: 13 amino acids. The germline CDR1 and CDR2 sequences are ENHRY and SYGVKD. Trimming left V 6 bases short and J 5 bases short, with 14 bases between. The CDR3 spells CAIRSTGDNEQYF. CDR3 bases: TGTGCCATCAGATCGACAGGCGACAACGAGCAGTACTTC.

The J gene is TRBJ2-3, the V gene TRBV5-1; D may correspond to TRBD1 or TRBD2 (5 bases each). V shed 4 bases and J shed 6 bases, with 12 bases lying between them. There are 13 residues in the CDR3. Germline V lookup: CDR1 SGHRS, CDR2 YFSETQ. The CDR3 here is CASSPFWGDTQYF. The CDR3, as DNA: TGCGCCAGCAGCCCCTTCTGGGGGGATACGCAGTATTTT. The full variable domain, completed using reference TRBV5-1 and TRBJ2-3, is KAGVTQTPRYLIKTRGQQVTLSCSPISGHRSVSWYQQTPGQGLQFLFEYFSETQRNKGNFPGRFSGRQFSNSRSEMNVSTLELGDSALYLCASSPFWGDTQYFGPGTRLTVL.

Written as DNA, the CDR3 is TGTGCCAGCAGCCATTGGACTCAGAGCTCTGGGGCCAACGTCCTGACTTTC. Translated: CASSHWTQSSGANVLTF. The chain couples TRBV3-1 to TRBJ2-6; maybe TRBD2 (5 bases). This CDR3 is 17 amino acids long. Germline V gives CDR1 LGHDT, CDR2 YNNKEL (reference sequence). Trimming stripped 3 bases from V and 0 bases from J, with 12 bases between.

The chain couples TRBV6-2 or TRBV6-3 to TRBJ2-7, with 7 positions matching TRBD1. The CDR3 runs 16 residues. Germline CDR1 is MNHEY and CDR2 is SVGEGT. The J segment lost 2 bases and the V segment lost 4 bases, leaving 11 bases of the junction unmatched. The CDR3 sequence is CASSFRADRVPYEQYV. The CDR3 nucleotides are TGTGCCAGCAGTTTCCGGGCCGACAGGGTCCCCTACGAGCAGTACGTC.

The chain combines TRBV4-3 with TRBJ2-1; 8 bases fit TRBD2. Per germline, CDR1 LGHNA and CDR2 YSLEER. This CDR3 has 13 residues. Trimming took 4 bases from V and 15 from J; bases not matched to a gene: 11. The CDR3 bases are TGCGCCAGCAGCCCTGACCCGGGGGGGCATTGGTTCTTC. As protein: CASSPDPGGHWFF.

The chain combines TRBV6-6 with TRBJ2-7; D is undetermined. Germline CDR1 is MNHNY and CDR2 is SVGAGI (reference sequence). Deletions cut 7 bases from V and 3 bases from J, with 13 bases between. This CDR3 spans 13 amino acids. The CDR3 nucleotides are TGTGCCAGCACCCCGGCGCCCTACTACGAGCAGTACGTC. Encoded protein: CASTPAPYYEQYV.

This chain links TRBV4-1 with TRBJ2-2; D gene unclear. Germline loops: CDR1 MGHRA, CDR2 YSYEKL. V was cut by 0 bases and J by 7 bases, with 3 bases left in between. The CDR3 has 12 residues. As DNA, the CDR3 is TGCGCCAGCAGCCAAGAGTTCGGGGAGCTGTTTTTT. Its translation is CASSQEFGELFF.